This is a list of T cell receptor beta chains from one sample in a study of T cell changes during pregnancy in multiple sclerosis. TCRdb's copy holds only in-frame clones and misses some; the assay was immunoSEQ multiplex PCR. The table shows tens of thousands of clones, with over 85% occurring only once. The sample in question was CD8+ T cells from peripheral blood mononuclear cells, obtained in the second trimester of pregnancy. Receptors were obtained from a female donor in good health, enrolled as a control in a pregnancy study. Both conserved end residues are part of each CDR3. A D gene is named only where the DNA matches it firmly. A clone size is listed for some rows: how often the clone was seen (once, few, many), or a class if it is expanded.

clone_size d_call j_call cdr3_length v_call cdr3_aa cdr3_nt
- - TRBJ2-7 14 TRBV27 CASSLHAGTYEQYF TGTGCCAGCAGTTTACACGCGGGGACCTACGAGCAGTACTTC
- TRBD1 TRBJ2-7 12 TRBV19 CASIGTAGEQYF TGTGCCAGTATTGGGACAGCAGGGGAGCAGTACTTC
- TRBD2 TRBJ2-1 15 TRBV10-3 CAISGTSGRQEEQFF TGTGCCATCAGCGGGACTAGCGGGAGACAAGAGGAGCAGTTCTTC
- TRBD1 TRBJ2-2 15 TRBV27 CASRQVGGATGELFF TGTGCCAGCAGACAAGTAGGGGGCGCGACCGGGGAGCTGTTTTTT
- - TRBJ2-7 15 TRBV2 CALGGARESSYEQYF TGTGCCTTGGGGGGGGCGCGGGAGAGCTCCTACGAGCAGTACTTC
- TRBD2 TRBJ2-1 16 TRBV4-1 CASSQRSGSSYNEQFF TGCGCCAGCAGCCAAAGGAGCGGGAGCTCCTACAATGAGCAGTTCTTC
- TRBD1 TRBJ2-1 16 TRBV4-2 CASSHEVRDRVNEQFF TGTGCCAGCAGCCACGAAGTCCGGGACAGGGTCAATGAGCAGTTCTTC
- - TRBJ2-4 16 TRBV6-1 CASSESRVVSKNIQYF TGTGCCAGCAGTGAAAGCAGGGTGGTCTCCAAAAACATTCAGTACTTC
- - TRBJ1-6 14 TRBV27 CASRSGGYNSPLHF TGTGCCAGCCGATCCGGGGGTTATAATTCACCCCTCCACTTT
- - TRBJ2-3 14 TRBV6-4 CASSDGGATDTQYF TGTGCCAGCAGTGACGGGGGGGCCACAGATACGCAGTATTTT
- - TRBJ2-7 12 TRBV11-2 CASSLGDYEQYF TGTGCCAGCAGCTTAGGCGATTACGAGCAGTACTTC
- - TRBJ1-2 14 TRBV4-2 CASSQDGGPYGYTF TGTGCCAGCAGCCAAGATGGAGGGCCCTATGGCTACACCTTC
- - TRBJ2-6 15 TRBV6-1 CASSGRDSGANVLTF TGTGCCAGCAGTGGACGGGACTCTGGGGCCAACGTCCTGACTTTC
- - TRBJ1-2 15 TRBV4-2 CASSQGVGRDYGYTF TGTGCCAGCAGCCAGGGCGTAGGGAGGGACTATGGCTACACCTTC
- TRBD2 TRBJ2-7 18 TRBV28 CASKPQWEREGPSNEQYF TGTGCCAGCAAGCCCCAGTGGGAGCGGGAGGGCCCAAGTAACGAGCAGTACTTC
once - TRBJ2-7 16 TRBV4-2 CASSPSPGTQNYEQYF TGTGCCAGCAGCCCATCTCCCGGGACACAAAACTACGAGCAGTACTTC
- - TRBJ2-1 14 TRBV28 CASLEGDAYNEQFF TGTGCCAGCTTGGAAGGGGATGCCTACAATGAGCAGTTCTTC
- - TRBJ1-1 14 TRBV27 CASTPLGQNTEAFF TGTGCCAGCACCCCTCTGGGGCAGAACACTGAAGCTTTCTTT
- - TRBJ2-4 15 TRBV10-1 CASTGLRIAKNIQYF TGCGCCAGCACGGGGTTGAGAATAGCCAAAAACATTCAGTACTTC
- - TRBJ2-5 14 TRBV28 CASSFDRGAETQYF TGTGCCAGCAGTTTCGATAGGGGTGCGGAGACCCAGTACTTC
- TRBD1 TRBJ2-5 15 TRBV11-2 CASSLGAGGEETQYF TGTGCCAGCAGCTTAGGGGCAGGGGGCGAAGAGACCCAGTACTTC
- - TRBJ2-3 18 TRBV30 CAWRRGRAIWPYTDTQYF TGTGCCTGGAGAAGGGGGAGGGCCATTTGGCCGTACACAGATACGCAGTATTTT
- TRBD1 TRBJ1-1 12 TRBV29-1 CSALGQGTEAFF TGCAGCGCCCTTGGACAGGGCACTGAAGCTTTCTTT
- - TRBJ2-6 17 TRBV5-6 CASFRYNTQSRANVLTF TGTGCCAGCTTCAGGTACAATACACAAAGTCGGGCCAACGTCCTGACTTTC
- TRBD1 TRBJ1-2 16 TRBV7-9 CASSLTTGAPKHGYTF TGTGCCAGCAGCTTAACTACAGGGGCCCCCAAGCATGGCTACACCTTC
- - TRBJ2-5 14 TRBV5-1 CASSSSRGGETQYF TGCGCCAGCAGCTCATCCCGGGGTGGTGAGACCCAGTACTTC
few - TRBJ2-7 14 TRBV2 CASDEGDITYEQYF TGTGCCAGCGATGAGGGGGATATAACCTACGAGCAGTACTTC
- TRBD2 TRBJ2-3 19 TRBV18 CASSPTAPSGLTQIDTQYF TGTGCCAGCTCACCTACGGCCCCTAGCGGGCTTACACAAATAGATACGCAGTATTTT
- - TRBJ2-1 14 TRBV7-2 CASSLVVSIVEQFF TGTGCCAGCAGCTTAGTGGTTAGCATAGTTGAGCAGTTCTTC